These 21 T cell receptor beta chains share one sample of origin, sequenced in a study of T cell changes during pregnancy in multiple sclerosis. Libraries were prepared by immunoSEQ multiplex PCR; TCRdb keeps only in-frame clonotypes and omits some of them. The sample includes about 59,000 clones, about 92% of them seen just once. The sample here was peripheral blood, taken in the first trimester of pregnancy. These receptors were collected from a female donor with multiple sclerosis, enrolled in a pregnancy study.

The rearrangement joins TRBV30 to TRBJ2-5, with D tentatively TRBD1 (5 bases). The germline CDR1 and CDR2 sequences are GTSNPN and SVGIG (reference sequence). Trimming shortened V by 4 bases and J by 4 bases, and 13 bases separated the two germline ends. This CDR3 is built from 13 residues. CDR3 DNA: TGTGCCTGGAATCTCATGGGGCGAGAGACCCAGTACTTC. Translating gives CAWNLMGRETQYF.

V gene TRBV28 combines with J gene TRBJ1-4, with TRBD1 matching 9 bases. Germline V lookup: CDR1 MDHEN, CDR2 SYDVKM. The CDR3 is 15 residues long. V shed 6 bases and J 8 bases; nucleotides not matched to a gene: 10. CDR3 sequence (DNA): TGTGCCAGCAGCGGAGGGACAGGGATATTCGAAAAACTGTTTTTT. This encodes CASSGGTGIFEKLFF.

V gene TRBV27 combines with J gene TRBJ1-5; 8 bases fit TRBD1. V lost 4 bases to trimming and J lost 3 bases; unmatched junction nucleotides: 11. The CDR3 sequence is 17 residues long. The germline V gene has CDR1 MNHEY and CDR2 SMNVEV (reference sequence). The CDR3, as DNA: TGTGCCAGCAGTTCGTTAACCGGGACAGGATTCAATCAGCCCCAGCATTTT. Its protein is CASSSLTGTGFNQPQHF.

V usage is TRBV29-1 and J usage is TRBJ2-7; D unclear. This CDR3 has 12 amino acids. The germline gives CDR1 SQVTM, CDR2 ANQGSEA. V shed 1 base and J shed 2 bases, with 6 bases lying between them. The DNA for the CDR3 is TGCAGCGTTGAAGGGGCAACCTACGAGCAGTACTTC. Translation: CSVEGATYEQYF.

J is TRBJ2-1 and V is TRBV5-4, with 7 positions matching TRBD2. The CDR3 is 11 amino acids. V gave up 4 bases and J gave up 9 bases; unmatched junction bases: 1. Germline CDR1 reads SGHNT; CDR2 reads YYREEE (reference sequence). The CDR3 reads CASSGLVEQFF. For the CDR3, the DNA is TGTGCCAGCAGCGGACTAGTTGAGCAGTTCTTC.

The V call is TRBV28, the J call TRBJ2-2, with 9 bases lining up with TRBD2. Losses at the gene ends were 8 bases for V and 3 bases for J; bases not matched to a gene: 1. This CDR3 has 13 residues. Germline V CDR1 and CDR2: MDHEN, SYDVKM. The DNA of the CDR3 is TGTGCCAGCGGCGGGGGGGACACCGGGGAGCTGTTTTTT. Translated, it gives CASGGGDTGELFF.

This clone was detected only once. This sequence joins TRBV5-1 and TRBJ2-1, with D perhaps matching TRBD2 (6 bases). The CDR3 loop spans 17 amino acids. Germline CDR1 is SGHRS and CDR2 is YFSETQ. Trimming shortened V by 0 bases and J by 5 bases, and 18 bases separated the two germline ends. The CDR3 protein is CASSLVSGGDFNNEQFF. The CDR3 coding sequence is TGCGCCAGCAGCTTGGTCTCCGGAGGGGATTTCAACAATGAGCAGTTCTTC. Variable domain in full (rest from reference TRBV5-1 and TRBJ2-1): KAGVTQTPRYLIKTRGQQVTLSCSPISGHRSVSWYQQTPGQGLQFLFEYFSETQRNKGNFPGRFSGRQFSNSRSEMNVSTLELGDSALYLCASSLVSGGDFNNEQFFGPGTRLTVL.

This sequence joins TRBV6-6 and TRBJ2-5; possibly TRBD1 for D (6 bases). The length of the CDR3 is 14 residues. Trimming cost V 2 bases and J 3 bases, with 10 bases left between them. Germline CDR1 is MNHNY and CDR2 is SVGAGI (reference sequence). The CDR3 protein is CASSYRGGEETQYF. In nucleotides, the CDR3 is TGTGCCAGCAGTTACCGAGGGGGAGAAGAGACCCAGTACTTC.

The chain carries TRBV7-9 and TRBJ1-2, with TRBD1 matching 9 bases. Trimming at V came to 6 bases and at J to 6 bases, leaving 8 bases not matched to a gene. CDR1 SEHNR and CDR2 FQNEAQ come from the germline V gene (reference sequence). The length of the CDR3 is 14 residues. CDR3 loop: CASRSTGGDHGYTF. The CDR3 region has the DNA TGTGCCAGCAGATCCACAGGGGGCGACCATGGCTACACCTTC.

This chain uses TRBV6-5 with TRBJ1-3, with 7 bases identical to TRBD1. Germline V gene lookup returns CDR1 MNHEY and CDR2 SVGAGI. J was trimmed by 0 bases and V by 6 bases; bases with no gene match: 5. The CDR3 sequence is 15 residues long. The CDR3 DNA reads as TGTGCCAGCAGCCAGACAGGGTTCTCTGGAAACACCATATATTTT. Translating gives CASSQTGFSGNTIYF.

The CDR3 sequence is CASTSQGSSGYTF. The DNA for the CDR3 is TGTGCCAGCACCTCACAGGGTTCGAGTGGCTACACCTTC. The chain has TRBV6-5 and TRBJ1-2, with a weak D call TRBD1 (6 bases). Germline V CDR1 and CDR2: MNHEY, SVGAGI. Trimming took 7 bases from V and 7 from J, leaving 16 bases between them. This CDR3 has 13 residues.

The chain combines TRBV2 with TRBJ2-3, with D tentatively TRBD1 (6 bases). This CDR3 region has 15 residues. The V and J ends lost 7 bases and 2 bases respectively, with 16 bases between them. Per the germline V gene, CDR1 is SNHLY and CDR2 is FYNNEI. The CDR3 reads CASMYRAAPTDTQYF. The CDR3 bases are TGTGCCAGCATGTACAGGGCCGCTCCCACAGATACGCAGTATTTT.

The V gene is TRBV10-3, the J gene TRBJ2-7; 7 bases are shared with TRBD2. After removal of 3 bases from V and 9 bases from J, the junction contained 2 bases not matched to a gene. This CDR3 is 11 amino acids long. In germline, CDR1 is ENHRY, CDR2 SYGVKD. This CDR3 is CAISDSGLQYF. The DNA of the CDR3 is TGTGCCATCAGTGATAGCGGGCTGCAGTACTTC.

V usage is TRBV4-3 and J usage is TRBJ2-7, with 9 bases fitting TRBD2. J gave up 2 bases and V 6 bases, and 8 bases lay outside the gene matches. The CDR3 loop spans 15 amino acids. CDR1 and CDR2 from the germline V gene are LGHNA and YSLEER. For the CDR3, the DNA is TGCGCCAGCAGTCGAGGGCGGGGGGGGACCTACGAGCAGTACTTC. It codes for CASSRGRGGTYEQYF.

The V gene is TRBV7-9, the J gene TRBJ2-5; possible D gene TRBD2, 5 bases. The germline V gene has CDR1 SEHNR and CDR2 FQNEAQ (reference sequence). This CDR3 is built from 18 residues. V was clipped by 1 base and J by 5 bases, with 23 bases between them. The CDR3 loop is CASSLVRASRGVFETQYF. The CDR3 DNA reads TGTGCCAGCAGCTTAGTCCGGGCTAGCCGCGGCGTATTTGAGACCCAGTACTTC.

V and J are TRBV10-1 and TRBJ1-5, with a possible D match to TRBD1 (5 bases). The CDR3 length is 17 residues. V lost 2 bases to trimming and J lost 4 bases, with 18 bases between them. CDR1 WNHNN and CDR2 SYGVQD come from the germline V gene (reference sequence). The CDR3 nucleotides are TGCGCCAGCAGTGAGCGACCCTCAAGGGGCCTAAATCAGCCCCAGCATTTT. Residues: CASSERPSRGLNQPQHF.

The CDR3 DNA is TGCGCCAGCAGAGCAGGGGGAGGTGACACAGATACGCAGTATTTT. Translating gives CASRAGGGDTDTQYF. V is TRBV4-3 and J is TRBJ2-3, with D perhaps matching TRBD1 (7 bases). CDR3 size: 15 residues. V dropped 6 bases and J dropped 2 bases, with 15 bases sitting between them. Germline CDR1 is LGHNA and CDR2 is YSLEER.

The chain employs TRBV7-9 and TRBJ1-1; weak D call: TRBD1 (5 bases). This CDR3 comprises 15 residues. The germline V gene has CDR1 SEHNR and CDR2 FQNEAQ (reference sequence). Trimming pared 1 base from V and 1 base from J, leaving 10 bases between. CDR3 loop: CASSLEGVGNTEAFF. Here the CDR3 DNA reads TGTGCCAGCAGCTTAGAAGGGGTGGGGAACACTGAAGCTTTCTTT.

V usage is TRBV25-1 and J usage is TRBJ2-5, with 8 nucleotides matching TRBD1. The V gene end was trimmed by 4 bases and the J gene end by 5 bases; junction bases not matched to a gene: 6. Per germline, CDR1 MGHDK and CDR2 SYGVNS. This CDR3 is 14 amino acids long. This CDR3 reads CASSADRGEETQYF. Written as DNA, the CDR3 is TGTGCCAGCAGTGCCGACAGGGGTGAGGAGACCCAGTACTTC.

The J gene is TRBJ1-1, the V gene TRBV5-4; D is possibly TRBD1 (6 bases). There are 16 residues in the CDR3. V lost 0 bases and J lost 5, with 17 bases in between. In germline, CDR1 is SGHNT, CDR2 YYREEE (reference sequence). CDR3 nucleotides: TGTGCCAGCAGCTTGGGTGGGGCGGGGGCATGGACTGAAGCTTTCTTT. Its translation: CASSLGGAGAWTEAFF.

This chain links TRBV5-4 with TRBJ2-5; 9 bases are shared with TRBD1. The CDR3 sequence is 15 residues long. Germline CDR1 is SGHNT and CDR2 is YYREEE (reference sequence). V lost 4 bases and J lost 2; bases outside the gene matches: 6. In nucleotides, the CDR3 is TGTGCCAGCAGCGTGGACAGGGGACGACAAGAGACCCAGTACTTC. This encodes CASSVDRGRQETQYF.